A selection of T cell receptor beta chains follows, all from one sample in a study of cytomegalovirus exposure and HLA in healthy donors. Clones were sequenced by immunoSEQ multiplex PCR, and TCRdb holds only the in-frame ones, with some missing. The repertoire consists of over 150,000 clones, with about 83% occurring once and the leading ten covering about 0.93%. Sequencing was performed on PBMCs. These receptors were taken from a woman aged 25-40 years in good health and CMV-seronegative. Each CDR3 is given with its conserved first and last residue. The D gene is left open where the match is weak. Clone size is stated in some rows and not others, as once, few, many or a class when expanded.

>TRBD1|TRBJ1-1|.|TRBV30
CAWGGQMNTEAFF
TGTGCCTGGGGGGGACAGATGAACACTGAAGCTTTCTTT
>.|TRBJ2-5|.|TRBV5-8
CASSLVTSRETQYF
TGTGCCAGCAGCTTGGTCACGAGCAGGGAGACCCAGTACTTC
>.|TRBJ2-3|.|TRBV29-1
CSVEGVPGQKGDTQYF
TGCAGCGTTGAAGGAGTTCCGGGACAAAAAGGAGATACGCAGTATTTT
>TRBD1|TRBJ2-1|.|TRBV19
CASRTGTGGREEQFF
TGTGCCAGTAGGACCGGGACAGGGGGACGGGAGGAGCAGTTCTTC
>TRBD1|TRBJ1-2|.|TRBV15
CATSRLRDRVSGYTF
TGTGCCACCAGCAGACTCCGGGACAGGGTCAGTGGCTACACCTTC
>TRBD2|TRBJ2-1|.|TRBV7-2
CASSPLAGGPGEQFF
TGTGCCAGCAGCCCTCTAGCGGGGGGGCCGGGTGAGCAGTTCTTC
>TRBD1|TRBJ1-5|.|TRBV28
CASRNTGALNQPQHF
TGTGCCAGCAGGAACACAGGGGCCCTCAATCAGCCCCAGCATTTT
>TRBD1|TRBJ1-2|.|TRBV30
CAGPQGALGYTF
TGTGCCGGACCTCAGGGGGCGCTTGGCTACACCTTC
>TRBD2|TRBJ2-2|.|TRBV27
CASSFGGSGAGELFF
TGTGCCAGCAGTTTTGGGGGTAGCGGGGCCGGGGAGCTGTTTTTT
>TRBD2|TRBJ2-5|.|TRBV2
CASGLLAGYQETQYF
TGTGCCAGCGGCCTACTAGCGGGGTACCAAGAGACCCAGTACTTC
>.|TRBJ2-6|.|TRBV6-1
CATTVSGANVLTF
TGTGCCACCACAGTCTCTGGGGCCAACGTCCTGACTTTC
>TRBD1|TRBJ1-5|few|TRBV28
CASIKQGGANQPQHF
TGTGCCAGCATTAAACAGGGGGGGGCCAATCAGCCCCAGCATTTT
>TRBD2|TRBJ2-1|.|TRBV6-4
CASSGGLAESSYNEQFF
TGTGCCAGCAGTGGCGGACTAGCGGAAAGCTCCTACAATGAGCAGTTCTTC